This TCR beta chain was profiled in a study of blood T cell repertoires in COVID-19. Study background: The cDNA or gDNA used as material had been derived from T cells, B-cell-depleted T cells, or PBMCs.

Clones were sequenced by immunoSEQ multiplex PCR, and TCRdb holds only the in-frame ones, with some missing. The repertoire holds hundreds of thousands of clones, with 80% to 90% as singletons. Germline CDR1 and CDR2: LGHDT and YNNKEL (reference sequence). With 0 bases clipped from V and 5 bases from J, the junction kept 5 bases outside the gene matches. The CDR3 contains 16 residues. This TCR was sampled from a woman in her thirties with active or convalescent COVID-19. Sequencing used peripheral blood. The chain carries TRBV3-1 (or the pseudogene TRBV3-2) and TRBJ2-7, with 12 bases matching TRBD2. The CDR3 DNA reads as TGTGCCAGCAGCCAAGAATACCTAGCGGGAGGGCACGAGCAGTACTTC. Protein sequence: CASSQEYLAGGHEQYF.